A single sample gave rise to the 9 T cell receptor beta chains below, sequenced in a study of blood T cell repertoires in COVID-19. TCRdb keeps only in-frame clones here, not all; method: immunoSEQ multiplex PCR. The data show about 200,000 clones, 89% seen once. The specimen was PBMCs or T cells enriched from blood (not recorded which). These TCRs come from a woman aged 18-29 years who had recovered from COVID-19.

Points on this clone: The sample holds other DNA sequences that translate to the same CDR3. The rearrangement links TRBV9 to TRBJ1-3; D ambiguous. The CDR3 length is 14 residues. Trimming pared 3 bases from V and 0 bases from J, leaving 7 bases between. The germline gives CDR1 SGDLS, CDR2 YYNGEE. CDR3 amino acids: CASSDRSSGNTIYF. Written as DNA, the CDR3 is TGTGCCAGCAGCGACCGGAGCTCTGGAAACACCATATATTTT.

V usage is TRBV7-8 and J usage is TRBJ1-4; D is unclear. The V gene lost 5 bases and the J gene lost 8 bases, with 18 bases spanning the gap. CDR1 and CDR2 from the germline V gene are SGHVS and FQNEAQ. The CDR3 loop spans 15 amino acids. The CDR3 sequence: CASSLYARTPEKLFF. Here the CDR3 DNA reads TGTGCCAGCAGCCTCTACGCCCGGACTCCCGAAAAACTGTTTTTT.

The chain couples TRBV19 to TRBJ2-4; perhaps TRBD2 as D (5 bases). Germline V CDR1 and CDR2: LNHDA, SQIVND (reference sequence). V lost 5 bases and J lost 6, with 14 bases in between. The CDR3 extends over 14 amino acids. The CDR3 DNA sequence: TGTGCCAGTAGTGCATCACAGCGGTTAAACATTCAGTACTTC. Its protein product is CASSASQRLNIQYF.

This chain joins TRBV11-2 and TRBJ2-2; 7 bases agree with TRBD2. CDR3 length: 16 amino acids. Germline loops: CDR1 SGHAT, CDR2 FQNNGV. The junction had 13 bases not matched to a gene; V was cut back by 4 bases and J by 8 bases. The CDR3, as DNA: TGTGCCAGCAGCTGGCACCGCGGGGGAGCCGTGGGGGAGCTGTTTTTT. This gives the protein CASSWHRGGAVGELFF.

The CDR3 region has the DNA TGTGCCAGCAGCGTAGCAGGGGGGAACACTGAAGCTTTCTTT. Residues: CASSVAGGNTEAFF. The V call is TRBV9, the J call TRBJ1-1; 7 bases are a match to TRBD1. V was clipped by 0 bases and J by 1 base; unmatched bases: 0. The germline CDR1 and CDR2 sequences are SGDLS and YYNGEE. The CDR3 runs 14 residues.

This chain uses TRBV30 with TRBJ2-3, with 7 bases aligning to TRBD2. CDR3 length equals 14 residues. Germline V gives CDR1 GTSNPN, CDR2 SVGIG (reference sequence). The trim removed 7 bases at V and 0 bases at J, leaving 7 bases unmatched. CDR3 loop: CAYQAGLSTDTQYF. As DNA, the CDR3 is TGTGCCTATCAAGCGGGGCTTAGCACAGATACGCAGTATTTT.

This chain connects TRBV29-1 to TRBJ1-1, with D maybe TRBD1 (5 bases). The CDR3 is 15 amino acids. Trimming cost V 6 bases and J 0 bases, with 17 bases left between them. CDR1 SQVTM and CDR2 ANQGSEA come from the germline V gene. The CDR3, as DNA: TGCAGCGTGTCATCCTTCGGGACTCTGAACACTGAAGCTTTCTTT. This codes for CSVSSFGTLNTEAFF.

This clone was counted between two and nine times. V gene TRBV28 combines with J gene TRBJ1-4, with D maybe TRBD1 (6 bases). V was pared by 6 bases and J by 2 bases, with 10 bases between. The V gene's germline CDR1 is MDHEN and CDR2 SYDVKM. The CDR3 is made up of 14 amino acids. The CDR3 loop is CASRPQGTNEKLFF. CDR3 coding DNA: TGTGCCAGCAGGCCACAGGGTACTAATGAAAAACTGTTTTTT.

The chain recombines TRBV10-3 with TRBJ2-1, with 7 bases lining up with TRBD2. Germline assignment: CDR1 ENHRY and CDR2 SYGVKD. This CDR3 has 15 residues. The trim removed 5 bases at V and 0 bases at J, leaving 4 bases unmatched. CDR3 DNA: TGTGCCATCAGTAGGACGGGGGGCTCCTACAATGAGCAGTTCTTC. Translated, it gives CAISRTGGSYNEQFF.